The 9 T cell receptor beta chains below all came from one sample that was sequenced in a study of cytomegalovirus exposure and HLA in healthy donors. It was with 60 Vbeta and 13 Jbeta primers that the PCR ran. Data came from immunoSEQ multiplex PCR; TCRdb stores just in-frame clones and leaves some out. There are roughly 180,000 clones in the sample; about four fifths occur only once, and approximately 6% lies in the top ten. Sequences were obtained from PBMCs. These receptors came from a woman between 25 and 40 years old in good health and CMV-seropositive.

V gene TRBV7-9 combines with J gene TRBJ2-7; tentatively, D is TRBD1 (6 bases). CDR3 length: 13 residues. Per the germline V gene, CDR1 is SEHNR and CDR2 is FQNEAQ (reference sequence). V was clipped by 7 bases and J by 2 bases, with 12 bases between them. CDR3 sequence: CASTTGQTYEQYF. The DNA for the CDR3 is TGTGCCAGCACCACTGGACAGACCTACGAGCAGTACTTC.

The gene calls are TRBV11-2 and TRBJ1-1, with D unresolved. Trimming shortened V by 2 bases and J by 5 bases, and 12 bases separated the two germline ends. Germline values: CDR1 SGHAT, CDR2 FQNNGV. CDR3 length: 14 amino acids. The CDR3 sequence: CASSLYAQDTEAFF. DNA for the CDR3: TGTGCCAGCAGCTTATACGCGCAGGATACTGAAGCTTTCTTT. Variable domain in full (rest from reference TRBV11-2 and TRBJ1-1): EAGVAQSPRYKIIEKRQSVAFWCNPISGHATLYWYQQILGQGPKLLIQFQNNGVVDDSQLPKDRFSAERLKGVDSTLKIQPAKLEDSAVYLCASSLYAQDTEAFFGQGTRLTVV.

The rearrangement uses TRBV4-1 and TRBJ2-1; tentatively, D is TRBD1 (7 bases). Per the germline V gene, CDR1 is MGHRA and CDR2 is YSYEKL. The germline V and J ends were trimmed by 1 base and 7 bases, with 23 bases remaining between them. The CDR3 covers 18 residues. The CDR3, as DNA: TGCGCCAGCAGCCAAGGCGCCTTAAGGGGGCGGGGCGGGAATGAGCAGTTCTTC. The encoded protein is CASSQGALRGRGGNEQFF.

The V and J genes are TRBV21-1 and TRBJ2-3; the DNA was not compared with TRBD2, the D call given in the table. TRBV21-1 is deemed a pseudogene. The CDR3 is 14 residues long. The CDR3 bases are TGTGCCAGCAGCAAAGGCGGCTGTAGGGATACGCAGTATTTT. Its translation is CASSKGGCRDTQYF.

This clone was observed a single time. The chain carries TRBV14 and TRBJ2-2, with D possibly being TRBD2 (5 bases). Per the germline V gene, CDR1 is SGHDN and CDR2 is FVKESK. V was clipped by 4 bases and J by 7 bases, with 13 bases between them. This CDR3 contains 14 residues. As DNA, the CDR3 is TGTGCCAGCAGCCCCGGGGTATTCGGCGGGGAGCTGTTTTTT. Its translation: CASSPGVFGGELFF.

The V call is TRBV4-2, the J call TRBJ1-6; D is uncertain. Germline V gene sequence: CDR1 LGHNA, CDR2 YNFKEQ. Trimming pared 0 bases from V and 6 bases from J, leaving 6 bases between. This CDR3 spans 14 amino acids. CDR3 bases: TGTGCCAGCAGCCAAGAGGGCAGTAATTCACCCCTCCACTTT. This encodes CASSQEGSNSPLHF.

This clone was detected once. This chain uses TRBV19 with TRBJ2-7; possible D gene TRBD2, 6 bases. V lost 4 bases, J lost 2 bases, and 9 bases lay in between. This CDR3 is built from 13 residues. Germline loops: CDR1 LNHDA, CDR2 SQIVND (reference sequence). CDR3 residues: CASSTGTPYEQYF. As DNA, the CDR3 is TGTGCCAGTAGTACCGGGACTCCCTACGAGCAGTACTTC.

The chain couples TRBV29-1 to TRBJ2-1; 9 bases fit TRBD2. This CDR3 has 15 residues. Germline assignment: CDR1 SQVTM and CDR2 ANQGSEA. The V and J ends lost 5 bases and 7 bases, in that order; junction bases with no gene match: 12. CDR3 protein: CSVLGGGGLSNEQFF. The CDR3 DNA reads as TGCAGCGTTTTAGGCGGGGGGGGCCTATCAAATGAGCAGTTCTTC.

This chain connects TRBV19 to TRBJ2-7; D might be TRBD2 (6 bases). Deletions cut 2 bases from V and 6 bases from J, with 8 bases between. Germline assignment: CDR1 LNHDA and CDR2 SQIVND (reference sequence). This CDR3 contains 12 residues. The CDR3: CASSIRRGEQYF. The CDR3 bases are TGTGCCAGTAGTATACGGCGGGGCGAGCAGTACTTC.